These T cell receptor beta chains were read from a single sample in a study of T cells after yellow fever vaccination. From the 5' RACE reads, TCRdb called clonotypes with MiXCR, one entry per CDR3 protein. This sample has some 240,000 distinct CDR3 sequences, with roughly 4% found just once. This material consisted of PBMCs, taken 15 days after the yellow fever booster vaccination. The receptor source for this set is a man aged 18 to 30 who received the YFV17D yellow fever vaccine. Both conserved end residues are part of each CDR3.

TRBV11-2 CASSSDTRVIPYEQYF
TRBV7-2 CASNPGPGGNTIYF
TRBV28 CASSLPQIGNTGELFF
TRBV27 CASSLGWGTSIDEQFF
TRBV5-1 CASSLEDETQYF
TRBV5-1 CASSLDGGEEDTQYF
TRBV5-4 CASSLNGLAITDTQYF
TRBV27 CASSYSADTQYF
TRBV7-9 CASSSRGPNEKLFF
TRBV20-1 CSARDRGHGYTF
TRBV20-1 CSAPQGADYGYTF
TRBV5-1 CASSFGAYNEQFF
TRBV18 CASSPTGPGSPEKLFF
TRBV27 CASSLGGHSNQPQHF
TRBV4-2 CASSQVTDIHQPQHF
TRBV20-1 CSASAFVGEDSPLHF
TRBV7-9 CASSNTGTPNTGELFF
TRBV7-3 CARPRVRNHSGYF
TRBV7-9 CASSLIGTDTQYF
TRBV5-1 CASSNPGQGGETQYF
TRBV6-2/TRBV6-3 CASSLAGGLFGQFF
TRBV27 CASSLLGGPNTGELFF
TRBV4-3 CASSPQGLAGNGETQYF
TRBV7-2 CASSTWTGEYSPLHF
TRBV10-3 CAISEPRDPDTQYF
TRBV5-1 CASSRGQGGETQYF
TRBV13 CASSPGPRNTIYF
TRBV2 CASRVEGNQPQHF
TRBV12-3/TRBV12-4 CASGRGRRQPQHF
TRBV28 CASSTRDLRLDGYTF